This T cell receptor (beta chain) derives from a study of blood T cells in healthy people across ages. Whole-study findings and limits: TCR beta diversity, measured per million T cells, fell in a roughly linear way with age.

Turning to this clonotype: Its antigen is unidentified.

CDR3 length: 15 amino acids. V dropped 6 bases and J dropped 1 base, with 15 bases sitting between them. A second PCR, run for roughly 7 to 12 cycles, used a sample-barcoded 5' primer plus a J-beta primer mix. Through a template-switch adaptor with 12 random nucleotides, each cDNA molecule received a tag. TCRdb itself ran the 5' RACE reads through MiXCR, one entry per CDR3 protein. Altogether just under 750,000 distinct CDR3 sequences are present, 20% to 25% being singletons, with the ten largest covering roughly 22%. The chain joins TRBV12-3 or TRBV12-4 to TRBJ1-1; D remains ambiguous. Material for sequencing was blood. This TCR was sampled from a man between 65 and 85 years old in good health. The CDR3 DNA reads TGTGCCAGCAGCCCTGCTACGGGTACGAACACTGAAGCTTTCTTT. Translation gives CASSPATGTNTEAFF.